This TCR beta chain was sequenced for a study of graft-versus-host responses after intestinal transplantation. Study-level information: Recipients had multivisceral, liver-intestinal, or isolated intestinal transplants. Every recipient underwent anti-thymocyte globulin induction, then tacrolimus and steroids for two to three years.

In this sample, this clone turned up once. Its antigen is currently unknown. Only in-frame clones appear in the TCRdb table, and some are missing; sequencing was by immunoSEQ multiplex PCR. The sample lists fewer than 120,000 clones, around 95% occurring once. The CDR3 spans 9 residues. From germline, CDR1 is SGHVS and CDR2 FNYEAQ. V lost 9 bases, J lost 4 bases, and 3 bases lay in between. Study-wide points: Within the allografts of patients who had graft-donor T cell macrochimerism, graft-versus-host to host-versus-graft clonal ratios were high. Peak circulating GvH clone levels tracked with early post-transplant HvG declines.

This receptor was identified in a human donor who received an intestinal transplant. The sample consisted of unstimulated CD8+ T cells sorted from spleen or lymph node cells, taken before intestinal transplant. The rearrangement links TRBV7-6 to TRBJ2-5; D is unclear. Here the CDR3 reads CARLETQYF. The CDR3 nucleotides are TGTGCCAGATTAGAGACCCAGTACTTC. The full variable domain, in which reference TRBV7-6 and TRBJ2-5 provide the parts outside the CDR3, is GAGVSQSPRYKVTKRGQDVALRCDPISGHVSLYWYRQALGQGPEFLTYFNYEAQQDKSGLPNDRFSAERPEGSISTLTIQRTEQRDSAMYRCARLETQYFGPGTRLLVL.